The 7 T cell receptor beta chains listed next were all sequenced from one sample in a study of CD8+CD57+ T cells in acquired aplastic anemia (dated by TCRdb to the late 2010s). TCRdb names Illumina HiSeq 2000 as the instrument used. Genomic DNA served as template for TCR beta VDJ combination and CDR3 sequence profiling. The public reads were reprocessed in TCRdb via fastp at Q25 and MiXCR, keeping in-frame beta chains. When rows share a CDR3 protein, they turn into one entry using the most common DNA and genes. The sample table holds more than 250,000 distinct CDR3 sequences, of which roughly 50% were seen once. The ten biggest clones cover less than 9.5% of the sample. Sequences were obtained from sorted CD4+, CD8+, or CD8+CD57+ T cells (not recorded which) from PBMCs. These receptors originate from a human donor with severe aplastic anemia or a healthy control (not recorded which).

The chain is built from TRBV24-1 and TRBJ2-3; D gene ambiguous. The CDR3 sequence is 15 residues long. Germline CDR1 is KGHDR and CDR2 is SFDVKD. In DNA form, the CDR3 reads TGTGCTAGAGATCGACGGTGGGCTAGCACAGATACGCAGTATTTT. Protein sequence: CARDRRWASTDTQYF.

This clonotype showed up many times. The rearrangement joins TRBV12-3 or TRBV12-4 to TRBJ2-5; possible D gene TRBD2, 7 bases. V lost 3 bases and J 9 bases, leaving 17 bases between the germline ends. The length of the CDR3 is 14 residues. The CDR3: CASSLGGGARAQYF. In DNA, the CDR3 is TGTGCCAGCAGTTTGGGAGGGGGGGCTCGGGCCCAGTACTTC.

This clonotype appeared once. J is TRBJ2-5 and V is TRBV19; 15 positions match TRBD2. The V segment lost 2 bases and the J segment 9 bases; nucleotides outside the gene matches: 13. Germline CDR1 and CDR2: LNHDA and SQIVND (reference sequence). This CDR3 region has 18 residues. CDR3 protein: CASSISGLAGGGVMAQYF. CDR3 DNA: TGTGCCAGTAGTATATCCGGACTAGCGGGAGGGGGGGTCATGGCCCAGTACTTC.

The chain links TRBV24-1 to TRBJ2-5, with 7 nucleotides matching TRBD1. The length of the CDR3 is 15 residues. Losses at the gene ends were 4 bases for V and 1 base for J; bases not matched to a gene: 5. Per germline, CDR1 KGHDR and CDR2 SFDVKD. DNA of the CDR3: TGTGCCACCAGTGACCAAGACAGGGTCCAAGAGACCCAGTACTTC. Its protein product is CATSDQDRVQETQYF.

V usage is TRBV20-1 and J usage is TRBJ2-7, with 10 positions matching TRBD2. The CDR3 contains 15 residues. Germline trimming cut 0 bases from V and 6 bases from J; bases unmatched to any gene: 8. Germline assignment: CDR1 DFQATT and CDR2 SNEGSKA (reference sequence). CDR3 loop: CSARDISSGRIEQYF. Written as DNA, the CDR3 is TGCAGTGCTAGAGATATATCTAGCGGGAGAATCGAGCAGTACTTC.

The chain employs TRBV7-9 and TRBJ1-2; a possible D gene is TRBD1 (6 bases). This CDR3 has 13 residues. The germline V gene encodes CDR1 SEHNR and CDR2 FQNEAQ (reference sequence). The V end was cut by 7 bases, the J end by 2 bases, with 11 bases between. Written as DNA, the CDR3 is TGTGCCAGCACAAGGGACACCAACTATGGCTACACCTTC. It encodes CASTRDTNYGYTF.

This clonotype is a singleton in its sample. This CDR3 is CASSLDLGVIYEQYF. CDR3 DNA: TGTGCCAGCAGCTTAGATCTGGGGGTAATCTACGAGCAGTACTTC. The J gene is TRBJ2-7, the V gene TRBV7-9; D possibly uses TRBD1 or TRBD2 (5 bases each). Trimming left V 1 base short and J 3 bases short, with 13 bases between. Looked up from germline, CDR1 is SEHNR and CDR2 is FQNEAQ (reference sequence). The CDR3 is 15 amino acids.